This T cell receptor beta chain was documented in a study of blood T cell repertoires in COVID-19. Overall study: From T cells, B-cell-depleted T cells, or PBMCs came the material, which was cDNA or gDNA.

The V segment lost 5 bases and the J segment 5 bases; nucleotides outside the gene matches: 6. This CDR3 is built from 14 residues. Germline assignment: CDR1 ENHRY and CDR2 SYGVKD. Here immunoSEQ multiplex PCR was the method, and the copy in TCRdb shows in-frame clones only, minus some. The table shows about 130,000 clones, with about four fifths occurring only once. The sample taken for sequencing was peripheral blood. This TCR derives from a woman in her 70s with COVID-19, enrolled during active disease. This chain links TRBV10-3 with TRBJ2-5, with 9 bases fitting TRBD1. The CDR3 nucleotides are TGTGCCATCAGTAAAGACAGGGGGTGGGAGACCCAGTACTTC. Encoded protein: CAISKDRGWETQYF.